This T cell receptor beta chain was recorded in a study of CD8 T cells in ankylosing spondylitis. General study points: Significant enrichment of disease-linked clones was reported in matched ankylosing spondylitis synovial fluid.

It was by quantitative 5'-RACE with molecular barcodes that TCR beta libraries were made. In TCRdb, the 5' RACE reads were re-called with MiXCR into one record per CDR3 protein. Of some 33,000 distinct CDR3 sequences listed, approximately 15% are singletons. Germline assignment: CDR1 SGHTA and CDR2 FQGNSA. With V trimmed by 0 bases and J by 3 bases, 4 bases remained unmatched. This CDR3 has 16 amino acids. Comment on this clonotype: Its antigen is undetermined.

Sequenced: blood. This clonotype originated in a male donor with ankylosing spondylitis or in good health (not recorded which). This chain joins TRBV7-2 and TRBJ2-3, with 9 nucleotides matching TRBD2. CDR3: CASSLAALAGTDTQYF. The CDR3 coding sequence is TGTGCCAGCAGCTTAGCCGCCCTAGCGGGGACAGATACGCAGTATTTT.